The rows below give T cell receptor beta chains drawn from one sample of a study of early T cells in non-severe SARS-CoV-2 infection. A single record per CDR3 protein comes from TCRdb applying MiXCR to the 5' RACE reads. Of about 34,000 distinct CDR3 sequences in the sample, roughly 5.8% were seen once. The material sequenced was whole blood. The receptors shown here come from an adult who was a healthcare worker with PCR-confirmed SARS-CoV-2 infection or an uninfected control (not recorded which). The CDR3 runs from the conserved cysteine through the conserved F or W. A D gene is named only where the DNA matches it firmly. Clone size, where shown, is once, few, many, or a class for clones that have expanded.

D,V,J,size,DNA,CDR3
.,TRBV27,TRBJ2-7,few,TGTGCCAGCAGTTCCCCCGGTTACGAGCAGTACTTC,CASSSPGYEQYF
TRBD1,TRBV7-9,TRBJ2-1,many,TGTGCCAGCAGCTTTGACAGGGATGAGCAGTTCTTC,CASSFDRDEQFF
TRBD2,TRBV7-3,TRBJ2-3,many,TGTGCCAGCAGCCGACTAGCGGGAGGTCCAGATACGCAGTATTTT,CASSRLAGGPDTQYF
.,TRBV20-1,TRBJ1-5,many,TGCAGTGCTAGAGACCAGTCTTATAGCAATCAGCCCCAGCATTTT,CSARDQSYSNQPQHF
.,TRBV18,TRBJ1-2,many,TGTGCCAGCTCACTTCTTTCGGACAGCGAGTCTCACTATGGCTACACCTTC,CASSLLSDSESHYGYTF
.,TRBV6-5,TRBJ2-2,.,TGTGCCAGCAGTTACGGGTGGGGGACCGGGGAGCTGTTTTTT,CASSYGWGTGELFF
TRBD1,TRBV10-3,TRBJ1-5,many,TGTGCCATCAGTGAGTCGGCGCAGGGGGCTTATCAGCCCCAGCATTTT,CAISESAQGAYQPQHF
.,TRBV20-1,TRBJ2-7,medium-sized,TGCAGTGCCTATAATGGGTTGTCCTACGAGCAGTACTTC,CSAYNGLSYEQYF
TRBD2,TRBV5-1,TRBJ2-3,.,TGCGCCAGCAGCTTGGGTTCTGCGGGAGGCTACCCCACAGATACGCAGTATTTT,CASSLGSAGGYPTDTQYF
.,TRBV20-1,TRBJ2-7,few,TGCAGTGCTATCCGGGACATAGGCGGGTACTTC,CSAIRDIGGYF
.,TRBV12-3/TRBV12-4,TRBJ1-2,many,TGTGCCAGCAGTTCAGGGGATGGCTACACCTTC,CASSSGDGYTF
TRBD2,TRBV20-1,TRBJ2-7,.,TGCAGTGCTGGGACTAGCGGCCTCTACGAGCAGTACTTC,CSAGTSGLYEQYF
TRBD1,TRBV5-1,TRBJ2-3,many,TGCGCCAGCAGCGGGGGACAGGGAGTTGCAGATACGCAGTATTTT,CASSGGQGVADTQYF
.,TRBV5-1,TRBJ2-3,.,TGCGCCAGCAGCTTGGAAGGGTCCGCGGGAAATACGCAGTATTTT,CASSLEGSAGNTQYF
TRBD1,TRBV28,TRBJ2-3,.,TGTGCCAGCAGTTACAGGGGATCATCCGATACGCAGTATTTT,CASSYRGSSDTQYF
.,TRBV28,TRBJ2-2,many,TGTGCCAGCAAGAAGAACACCGGGGAGCTGTTTTTT,CASKKNTGELFF
TRBD2,TRBV5-1,TRBJ2-1,.,TGCGCCAGCAGCCCAGGACTAGCGGACTACAATGAGCAGTTCTTC,CASSPGLADYNEQFF
.,TRBV3-1,TRBJ1-3,few,TGTGCCAGCAGCCAGGGATCTGGAAACACCATATATTTT,CASSQGSGNTIYF
.,TRBV11-2,TRBJ2-7,many,TGTGCCAGCAGCTTAGATCCTGCAGGGAAGCAGTACTTC,CASSLDPAGKQYF
.,TRBV27,TRBJ2-2,medium-sized,TGTGCCAGCAGTTTAGTCACCGGGGAGCTGTTTTTT,CASSLVTGELFF
.,TRBV10-3,TRBJ1-3,many,TGTGCCATCAGTGAGGCCCGGGCAGACCGGGGCACCATATATTTT,CAISEARADRGTIYF
TRBD1,TRBV7-9,TRBJ2-1,many,TGTGCCAGCAGCTTAAATCGACAGGGGGCCTACAATGAGCAGTTCTTC,CASSLNRQGAYNEQFF
.,TRBV10-1,TRBJ2-1,many,TGCGCCAGCAGTGATTTGACACAGAGCTCCTACAATGAGCAGTTCTTC,CASSDLTQSSYNEQFF
TRBD1,TRBV7-8,TRBJ1-5,many,TGTGCCAGCAGACAGGGGGCTAGCAATCAGCCCCAGCATTTT,CASRQGASNQPQHF
.,TRBV5-1,TRBJ1-2,many,TGCGCCAGCAGCGCCCGTTTAGAGGGCTACACCTTC,CASSARLEGYTF
.,TRBV18,TRBJ1-3,many,TGTGCCAGCTCACCACAAGCAGGGCTCTCTGGAAACACCATATATTTT,CASSPQAGLSGNTIYF
.,TRBV20-1,TRBJ2-1,few,TGCAGTGCTAGAGCCCGAGGCGCTTCCCTTAATGAGCAGTTCTTC,CSARARGASLNEQFF
.,TRBV5-5,TRBJ2-1,many,TGTGCCAGCATCCGCAGGCCCGGGACTGGATACAATGAGCAGTTCTTC,CASIRRPGTGYNEQFF
TRBD1,TRBV6-1,TRBJ2-2,.,TGTGCCACCCGGACAGGGTACGGCACCGGGGAGCTGTTTTTT,CATRTGYGTGELFF
TRBD1,TRBV7-9,TRBJ1-4,few,TGTGCCAGCAGCTTCCAGGGGGGACTCGGGAGTGAAAAACTGTTTTTT,CASSFQGGLGSEKLFF
TRBD2,TRBV9,TRBJ2-1,many,TGTGCCAGCAGCGTAGAAATAGCGGGAGAGCGGGAGCAGTTCTTC,CASSVEIAGEREQFF
TRBD1,TRBV29-1,TRBJ1-4,many,TGCAGCATACAGGGGGCGGGTGAAAAACTGTTTTTT,CSIQGAGEKLFF
TRBD1,TRBV27,TRBJ2-7,many,TGTGCCAGCAGTTTAGGGACAGGGGCCTACGAGCAGTACTTC,CASSLGTGAYEQYF
.,TRBV7-8,TRBJ2-7,many,TGTGCCAGCAGCTTAGTAGTGGCTAGCCTGCCCTCCTTC,CASSLVVASLPSF
.,TRBV3-1,TRBJ2-2,medium-sized,TGTGCCAGCAGCCCACCGGGCCCCGGGGAGCTGTTTTTT,CASSPPGPGELFF
.,TRBV18,TRBJ2-5,many,TGTGCCAGCTCACCGACAGGCCAAGAGACCCAGTACTTC,CASSPTGQETQYF
TRBD2,TRBV7-3,TRBJ2-1,many,TGTGCCAGCAGCCCCTCTAGCGGGAGGTTTGATGAGCAGTTCTTC,CASSPSSGRFDEQFF
.,TRBV20-1,TRBJ2-7,.,TGCAGTGCTAGAGGGTCAGGGCAGGGGGGCGAGCAGTACTTC,CSARGSGQGGEQYF
TRBD2,TRBV3-1,TRBJ2-3,.,TGTGCCAGCAGCCAAGGTACTAGCGGGAGCACAGATACGCAGTATTTT,CASSQGTSGSTDTQYF
TRBD2,TRBV9,TRBJ2-7,many,TGTGCCAGCAGCGGCGGGACTAGCGCCTCCTACGAGCAGTACTTC,CASSGGTSASYEQYF
.,TRBV7-9,TRBJ2-1,.,TGTGCCAGCACAAGCAGGAGGGCCGTTGAGCAGTTCTTC,CASTSRRAVEQFF
TRBD2,TRBV20-1,TRBJ2-2,.,TGCAGTGCTACTAGCGGGCTAAACACCGGGGAGCTGTTTTTT,CSATSGLNTGELFF
.,TRBV30,TRBJ2-1,few,TGTGCCTGGAGTTCTGGCTTTGAGCAGTTCTTC,CAWSSGFEQFF
.,TRBV12-3/TRBV12-4,TRBJ1-1,many,TGTGCCAGCAGTTTGCAGAACATGAACACTGAAGCTTTCTTT,CASSLQNMNTEAFF
.,TRBV20-1,TRBJ2-5,.,TGCAGTGCTCATCCGCCGGGACTCGGAGAGACCCAGTACTTC,CSAHPPGLGETQYF
TRBD2,TRBV10-1,TRBJ2-1,many,TGCGCCAGCAGCCGGCGAAGCGGGAGAGGGGATGAGCAGTTCTTC,CASSRRSGRGDEQFF
TRBD2,TRBV29-1,TRBJ2-5,many,TGCAGCGTGGTTCTAGCGGTTCAAGAGACCCAGTACTTC,CSVVLAVQETQYF
TRBD1,TRBV7-3,TRBJ1-5,many,TGTGCCAGCAGCTCGACAGGGGTAGGTCAGCCCCAGCATTTT,CASSSTGVGQPQHF
TRBD1,TRBV9,TRBJ1-6,.,TGTGCCAGCAGTGGACAGGGAAATTCACCCCTCCACTTT,CASSGQGNSPLHF
TRBD1,TRBV30,TRBJ1-1,few,TGTGCCTGGAGTTCAGCGACAGGGGGCACTGAAGCTTTCTTT,CAWSSATGGTEAFF
TRBD2,TRBV10-3,TRBJ2-7,.,TGTGCCATCAGTGTCACGGGGAGGGTTGGAAACGAGCAGTACTTC,CAISVTGRVGNEQYF
.,TRBV7-9,TRBJ2-5,many,TGTGCCAGCAGCTTAGGTGGGCGCGGAGAGACCCAGTACTTC,CASSLGGRGETQYF
.,TRBV10-3,TRBJ1-1,.,TGTGCCATCAGTGACTTCACACAAGATGAAGCTTTCTTT,CAISDFTQDEAFF
.,TRBV4-1,TRBJ2-2,many,TGCGCCAGCAGCTTGGTCGATAGCCTAGCCTCAGGAACCGGGGAGCTGTTTTTT,CASSLVDSLASGTGELFF
.,TRBV4-2,TRBJ2-5,few,TGTGCCAGCAGCCAAGAGGGCGCCGTCCGCCAAGAGACCCAGTACTTC,CASSQEGAVRQETQYF
.,TRBV2,TRBJ1-1,.,TGTGCCAGCGTGAAGGGCACTGAAGCTTTCTTT,CASVKGTEAFF
TRBD1,TRBV10-1,TRBJ1-1,medium-sized,TGCGCCAGCCGGATATCACAGGGGTTGAACACTGAAGCTTTCTTT,CASRISQGLNTEAFF
.,TRBV6-6,TRBJ2-1,.,TGTGCCAGCAGACCCCCACAGTCGCTAATAAACAATGAGCAGTTCTTC,CASRPPQSLINNEQFF